The entry that follows covers one T cell receptor (beta chain) sequence. Antigen: not known. The sample comes from a study of cytomegalovirus exposure and HLA in healthy donors. V was trimmed by 2 bases and J by 2 bases, leaving 11 bases between them. CDR3 size: 14 residues. The germline V gene encodes CDR1 SGDLS and CDR2 YYNGEE. Study findings and constraints: There was a cluster of highly shared sequence variants that was likely a sequencing artifact.

As for the donors, each was a healthy bone marrow donor. Whereas donors were nominally healthy upon sampling, unrecorded immune exposures were probable. Primers: 60 Vbeta forward and 13 Jbeta reverse. The table came from immunoSEQ multiplex PCR; TCRdb's copy has only in-frame clones and leaves some out. This table holds approximately 200,000 clones, approximately 85% found once. This receptor was taken from a girl aged 10-17 years in good health and CMV-seropositive. The V and J genes are TRBV9 and TRBJ2-7; possible D gene TRBD1, 6 bases. What was sequenced was PBMCs. This CDR3 reads CASSVRDTPYEQYF. The CDR3 DNA sequence: TGTGCCAGCAGCGTCCGGGACACCCCCTACGAGCAGTACTTC.